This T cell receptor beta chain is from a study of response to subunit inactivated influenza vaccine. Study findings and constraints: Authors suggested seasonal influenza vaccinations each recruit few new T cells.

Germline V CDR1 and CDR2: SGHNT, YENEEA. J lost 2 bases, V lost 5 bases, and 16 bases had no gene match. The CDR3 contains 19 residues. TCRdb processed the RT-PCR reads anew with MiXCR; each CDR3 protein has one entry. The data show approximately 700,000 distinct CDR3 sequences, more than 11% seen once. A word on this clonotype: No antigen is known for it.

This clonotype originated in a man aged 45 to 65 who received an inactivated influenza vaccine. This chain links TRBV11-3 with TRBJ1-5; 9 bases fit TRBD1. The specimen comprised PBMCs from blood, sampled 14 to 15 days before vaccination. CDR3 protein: CASSLQSGTGRGGNQPQHF. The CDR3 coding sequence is TGTGCCAGCAGCCTACAATCCGGGACAGGGCGAGGGGGCAATCAGCCCCAGCATTTT.